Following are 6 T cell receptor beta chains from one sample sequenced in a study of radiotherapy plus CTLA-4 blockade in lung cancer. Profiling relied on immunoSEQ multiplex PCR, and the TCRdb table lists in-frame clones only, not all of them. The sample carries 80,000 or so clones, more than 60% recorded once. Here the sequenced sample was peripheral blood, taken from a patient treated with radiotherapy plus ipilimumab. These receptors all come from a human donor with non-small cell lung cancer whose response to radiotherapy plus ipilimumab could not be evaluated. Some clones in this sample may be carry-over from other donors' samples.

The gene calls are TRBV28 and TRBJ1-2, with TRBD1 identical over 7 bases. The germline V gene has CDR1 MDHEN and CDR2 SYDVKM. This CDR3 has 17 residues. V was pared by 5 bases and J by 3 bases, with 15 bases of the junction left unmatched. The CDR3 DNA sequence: TGTGCCAGCAGTCCTCCTTACGGGGGCGGGACAGACTATGGCTACACCTTC. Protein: CASSPPYGGGTDYGYTF.

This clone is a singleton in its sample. In DNA form, the CDR3 reads TGCAGCGTTGAAGCCGCGGGACGCCGTAACATGGATACGCAGTATTTT. This codes for CSVEAAGRRNMDTQYF. The J gene is TRBJ2-3, the V gene TRBV29-1; perhaps TRBD2 as D (6 bases). This CDR3 is 16 amino acids long. V gave up 1 base and J gave up 6 bases, with 20 bases separating them. Germline assignment: CDR1 SQVTM and CDR2 ANQGSEA.

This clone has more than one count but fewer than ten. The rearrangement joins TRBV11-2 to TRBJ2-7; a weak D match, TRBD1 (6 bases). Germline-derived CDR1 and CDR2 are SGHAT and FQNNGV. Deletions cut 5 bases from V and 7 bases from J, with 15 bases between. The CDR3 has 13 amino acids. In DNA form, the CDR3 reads TGTGCCAGCAGCCCCCTACAGGGTGGTGAGCAGTACTTC. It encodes CASSPLQGGEQYF.

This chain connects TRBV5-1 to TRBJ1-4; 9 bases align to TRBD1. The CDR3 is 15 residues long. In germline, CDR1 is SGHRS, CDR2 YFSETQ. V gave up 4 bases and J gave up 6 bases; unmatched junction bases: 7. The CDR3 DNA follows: TGCGCCAGCAGCACAGGGACAGGGCAGTATGAAAAACTGTTTTTT. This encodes CASSTGTGQYEKLFF.

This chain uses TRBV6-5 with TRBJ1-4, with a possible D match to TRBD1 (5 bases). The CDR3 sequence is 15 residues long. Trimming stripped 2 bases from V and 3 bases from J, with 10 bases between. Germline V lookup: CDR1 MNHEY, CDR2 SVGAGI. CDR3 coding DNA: TGTGCCAGCAGTTACCATTGGACATCTAATGAAAAACTGTTTTTT. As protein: CASSYHWTSNEKLFF.

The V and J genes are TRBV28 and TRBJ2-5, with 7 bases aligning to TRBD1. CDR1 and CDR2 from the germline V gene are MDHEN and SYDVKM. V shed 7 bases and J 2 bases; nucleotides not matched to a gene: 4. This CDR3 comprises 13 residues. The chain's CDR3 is CASKPGQQETQYF. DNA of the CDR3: TGTGCCAGCAAACCGGGACAGCAAGAGACCCAGTACTTC.